These 13 T cell receptor beta chains were sequenced from one sample in a study of cytomegalovirus exposure and HLA in healthy donors. Clones were sequenced by immunoSEQ multiplex PCR, and TCRdb holds only the in-frame ones, with some missing. This sample has 250,000 to 400,000 clones; 88% occur once, and the top ten carry around 0.91%. Material for sequencing was PBMCs. These receptors all stem from a man aged 30-40 years in good health and CMV-seronegative.

This sequence joins TRBV15 and TRBJ1-4, with D perhaps TRBD1 (5 bases). CDR1 LNHNV and CDR2 YYDKDF come from the germline V gene (reference sequence). This CDR3 is built from 16 residues. The V gene lost 4 bases and the J gene lost 7 bases, with 19 bases spanning the gap. This CDR3 reads CATSKERQGGLEKLFF. The CDR3 region has the DNA TGTGCCACCAGCAAAGAGCGGCAGGGAGGGCTTGAAAAACTGTTTTTT.

The chain employs TRBV10-3 and TRBJ1-5; D remains ambiguous. Germline CDR1 reads ENHRY; CDR2 reads SYGVKD. V lost 1 base and J 5 bases, leaving 3 bases between the germline ends. The CDR3 loop spans 12 amino acids. This CDR3 is CAISEFDQPQHF. The CDR3 DNA is TGTGCCATCAGTGAGTTCGATCAGCCCCAGCATTTT.

V and J are TRBV19 and TRBJ1-2; TRBD1 matches at 7 bases. V shed 1 base, J shed 6 bases, and the junction held 5 bases outside the gene matches. Germline V lookup: CDR1 LNHDA, CDR2 SQIVND (reference sequence). The CDR3 runs to 14 residues. CDR3 sequence reads: CASSIARQGDGYTF. CDR3 sequence (DNA): TGTGCCAGTAGTATAGCTCGACAGGGTGATGGCTACACCTTC. The complete variable domain, with remaining parts taken from reference TRBV19 and TRBJ1-2, reads DGGITQSPKYLFRKEGQNVTLSCEQNLNHDAMYWYRQDPGQGLRLIYYSQIVNDFQKGDIAEGYSVSREKKESFPLTVTSAQKNPTAFYLCASSIARQGDGYTFGSGTRLTVV.

The chain combines TRBV6-6 with TRBJ2-3; TRBD1 aligns across 7 bases. After removal of 7 bases from V and 4 bases from J, the junction contained 8 bases not matched to a gene. CDR1 and CDR2 from the germline V gene are MNHNY and SVGAGI (reference sequence). The CDR3 covers 14 residues. CDR3 residues: CASTRQGESDTQYF. In nucleotides, the CDR3 is TGTGCCAGCACCCGACAGGGAGAGTCAGATACGCAGTATTTT.

The chain carries TRBV7-9 and TRBJ1-1; 8 bases map to TRBD1. The V gene's germline CDR1 is SEHNR and CDR2 FQNEAQ (reference sequence). The CDR3 totals 13 residues. V gave up 5 bases and J gave up 4 bases; unmatched junction bases: 3. The CDR3 coding sequence is TGTGCCAGCAGCCGTGACAGGGGCACTGAAGCTTTCTTT. Translated, it gives CASSRDRGTEAFF.

V is TRBV5-4 and J is TRBJ1-4; perhaps TRBD1 as D (5 bases). The CDR3 is made up of 15 amino acids. Trimming removed 0 bases from V and 3 bases from J, with 9 bases in between. Germline V gene lookup returns CDR1 SGHNT and CDR2 YYREEE (reference sequence). CDR3: CASSLDGAPNEKLFF. The DNA for the CDR3 is TGTGCCAGCAGCTTGGATGGGGCCCCTAATGAAAAACTGTTTTTT. Full variable domain (missing parts from reference TRBV5-4 and TRBJ1-4): ETGVTQSPTHLIKTRGQQVTLRCSSQSGHNTVSWYQQALGQGPQFIFQYYREEENGRGNFPPRFSGLQFPNYSSELNVNALELDDSALYLCASSLDGAPNEKLFFGSGTQLSVL.

This clone has only one observation. V usage is TRBV19 and J usage is TRBJ2-5; 8 nucleotides align to TRBD2. The CDR3 consists of 14 residues. The ends lost 4 bases at V and 3 bases at J; junction bases unmatched: 4. Germline assignment: CDR1 LNHDA and CDR2 SQIVND (reference sequence). The CDR3 loop is CASSKRGKEETQYF. CDR3 nucleotide sequence: TGTGCCAGTAGTAAGCGGGGGAAAGAAGAGACCCAGTACTTC.

This clone was seen just once. This chain links TRBV18 with TRBJ1-4; 8 nucleotides align to TRBD1. V was pared by 4 bases and J by 1 base, with 2 bases of the junction left unmatched. The CDR3 consists of 15 residues. CDR1 KGHSH and CDR2 LQKENI come from the germline V gene. CDR3 residues: CASSLDRGTNEKLFF. Here the CDR3 DNA reads TGTGCCAGCTCACTCGACAGGGGAACTAATGAAAAACTGTTTTTT.

This clone was observed once. The chain is built from TRBV7-9 and TRBJ2-3; D possibly corresponds to TRBD2 (6 bases). V gave up 3 bases and J gave up 4 bases, with 14 bases separating them. The germline gives CDR1 SEHNR, CDR2 FQNEAQ (reference sequence). The CDR3 totals 15 residues. The DNA for the CDR3 is TGTGCCAGCAGCTTCGGGGACTTCAGGGCAGATACGCAGTATTTT. This encodes CASSFGDFRADTQYF.

In nucleotides, the CDR3 is TGTGCCAGCAGCTTCCGAGATACGCAGTATTTT. It is translated as CASSFRDTQYF. The chain combines TRBV5-4 with TRBJ2-3; the D is unclear. Trimming stripped 2 bases from V and 5 bases from J, with 3 bases between. The CDR3 is made up of 11 amino acids. Germline-derived CDR1 and CDR2 are SGHNT and YYREEE (reference sequence).

This chain links TRBV5-6 with TRBJ1-1, with unresolved D. This CDR3 comprises 13 residues. Germline V gene lookup returns CDR1 SGHDT and CDR2 YYEEEE. V was pared by 4 bases and J by 1 base, with 8 bases between. CDR3 region: CASSPERNTEAFF. CDR3 nucleotide sequence: TGTGCCAGCAGCCCCGAGAGGAACACTGAAGCTTTCTTT.

The chain joins TRBV5-4 to TRBJ1-5; the D is unclear. CDR1 SGHNT and CDR2 YYREEE come from the germline V gene (reference sequence). The germline V and J ends were trimmed by 4 bases and 5 bases, with 10 bases remaining between them. The CDR3 is made up of 13 amino acids. CDR3 amino acids: CASSPGRHQPQHF. CDR3 in DNA: TGTGCCAGCAGCCCGGGGAGACATCAGCCCCAGCATTTT. Looking up the rest from reference TRBV5-4 and TRBJ1-5 gives the full variable domain: ETGVTQSPTHLIKTRGQQVTLRCSSQSGHNTVSWYQQALGQGPQFIFQYYREEENGRGNFPPRFSGLQFPNYSSELNVNALELDDSALYLCASSPGRHQPQHFGDGTRLSIL.

The chain employs TRBV7-9 and TRBJ2-5, with TRBD1 matching over 8 bases. The CDR3 loop spans 16 amino acids. Germline assignment: CDR1 SEHNR and CDR2 FQNEAQ (reference sequence). V lost 1 base to trimming and J lost 2 bases; unmatched junction nucleotides: 6. The CDR3 coding sequence is TGTGCCAGCAGCTTAGTTTCTCGGACAGGGCAAGAGACCCAGTACTTC. The encoded protein is CASSLVSRTGQETQYF. Together with reference TRBV7-9 and TRBJ2-5, the CDR3 gives the full variable domain: DTGVSQNPRHKITKRGQNVTFRCDPISEHNRLYWYRQTLGQGPEFLTYFQNEAQLEKSRLLSDRFSAERPKGSFSTLEIQRTEQGDSAMYLCASSLVSRTGQETQYFGPGTRLLVL.